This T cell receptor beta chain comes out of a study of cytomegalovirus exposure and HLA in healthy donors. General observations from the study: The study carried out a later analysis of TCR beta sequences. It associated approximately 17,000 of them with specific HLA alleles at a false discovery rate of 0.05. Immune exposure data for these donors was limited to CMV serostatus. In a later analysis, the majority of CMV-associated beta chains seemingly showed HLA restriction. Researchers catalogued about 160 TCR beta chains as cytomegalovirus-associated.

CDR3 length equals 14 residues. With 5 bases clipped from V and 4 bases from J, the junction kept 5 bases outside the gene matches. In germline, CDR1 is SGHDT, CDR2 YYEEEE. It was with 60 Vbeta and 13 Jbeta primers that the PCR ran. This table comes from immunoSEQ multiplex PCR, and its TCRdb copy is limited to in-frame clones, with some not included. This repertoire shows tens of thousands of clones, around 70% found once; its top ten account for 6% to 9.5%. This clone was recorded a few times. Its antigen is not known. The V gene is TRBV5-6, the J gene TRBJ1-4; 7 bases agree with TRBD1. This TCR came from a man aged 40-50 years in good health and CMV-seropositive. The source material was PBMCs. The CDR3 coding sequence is TGTGCCAGCAGGGGGCAGGGGGATAATGAAAAACTGTTTTTT. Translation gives CASRGQGDNEKLFF.